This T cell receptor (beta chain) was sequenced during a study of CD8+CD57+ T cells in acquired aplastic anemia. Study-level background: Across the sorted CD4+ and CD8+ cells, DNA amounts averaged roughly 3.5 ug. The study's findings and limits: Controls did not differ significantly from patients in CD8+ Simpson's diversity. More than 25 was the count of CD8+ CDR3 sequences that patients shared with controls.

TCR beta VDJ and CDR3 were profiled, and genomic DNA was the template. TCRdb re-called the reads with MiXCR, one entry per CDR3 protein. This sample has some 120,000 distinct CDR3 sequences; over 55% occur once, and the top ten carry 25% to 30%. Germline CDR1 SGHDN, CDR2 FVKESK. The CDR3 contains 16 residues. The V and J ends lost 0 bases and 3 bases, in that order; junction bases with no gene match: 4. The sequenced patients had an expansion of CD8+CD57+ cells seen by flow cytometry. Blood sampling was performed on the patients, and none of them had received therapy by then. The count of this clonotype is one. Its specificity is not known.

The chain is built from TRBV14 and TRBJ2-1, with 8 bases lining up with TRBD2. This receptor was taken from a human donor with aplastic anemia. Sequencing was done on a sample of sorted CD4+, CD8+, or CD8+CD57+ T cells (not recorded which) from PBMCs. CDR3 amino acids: CASSQDLGLGYNEQFF. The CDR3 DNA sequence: TGTGCCAGCAGCCAAGATCTGGGACTAGGCTACAATGAGCAGTTCTTC.